Below, 8 T cell receptor beta chains from the same sample are listed, as sequenced in a study of blood T cells in healthy people across ages. The second PCR ran roughly 6 to 11 cycles with a sample-barcoded 5' primer and J-beta primers. MiXCR, run by TCRdb on the 5' RACE reads, gives a single entry per CDR3 protein. The sample holds about 1.4 million distinct CDR3 sequences; 59% are singletons and the top ten take over 5.5%. The sequenced material came from blood. The receptor set was obtained from a man between 18 and 29 years old in good health.

The chain recombines TRBV10-3 with TRBJ1-5; D ambiguous. The germline gives CDR1 ENHRY, CDR2 SYGVKD. The length of the CDR3 is 14 residues. The ends were cut back, 2 bases at V and 7 bases at J, with 12 bases in the middle. The CDR3 here is CAISEGGEEQPQHF. The CDR3 DNA reads as TGTGCCATCAGTGAGGGAGGAGAAGAACAGCCCCAGCATTTT.

The V gene is TRBV4-2, the J gene TRBJ2-1; tentative D call: TRBD2 (6 bases). Trimming stripped 1 base from V and 9 bases from J, with 22 bases between. The CDR3 is 17 amino acids. Germline V gene lookup returns CDR1 LGHNA and CDR2 YNFKEQ. The CDR3 is CASSQGASSAGRGEQFF. DNA of the CDR3: TGTGCCAGCAGCCAAGGGGCCAGTAGCGCGGGGCGAGGTGAGCAGTTCTTC.

The table lists this clonotype with a few counts. The chain links TRBV2 to TRBJ2-7; maybe TRBD2 (5 bases). V lost 6 bases and J lost 0, with 15 bases in between. The V gene's germline CDR1 is SNHLY and CDR2 FYNNEI. The CDR3 covers 15 residues. CDR3 nucleotide sequence: TGTGCCAGCAGGTCTGGACGGGGAAGCTCCTACGAGCAGTACTTC. Amino acids: CASRSGRGSSYEQYF.

This clonotype appeared a single time. In DNA form, the CDR3 reads TGTGCCAGCAGCCCCGGCCAGGGAACGGACAATGAGCAGTACTTC. This translates into CASSPGQGTDNEQYF. The chain is built from TRBV7-9 and TRBJ2-5, with D possibly matching TRBD1 (5 bases). The CDR3 runs to 15 residues. V was trimmed by 5 bases and J by 11 bases, leaving 24 bases between them. CDR1 is SEHNR and CDR2 is FQNEAQ in the germline V gene (reference sequence).

This clonotype was counted between two and nine times. This chain uses TRBV10-3 with TRBJ2-5, with D possibly TRBD2 on 6 matching bases. CDR3 length equals 12 residues. Germline CDR1 and CDR2: ENHRY and SYGVKD. V lost 8 bases, J lost 11 bases, and 18 bases lay in between. CDR3 sequence: CAIGPGVNEQYF. Here the CDR3 DNA reads TGTGCCATCGGCCCGGGAGTCAATGAGCAGTACTTC.

The chain couples TRBV27 to TRBJ1-2, with TRBD1 matching 8 bases. The trim removed 4 bases at V and 5 bases at J, leaving 12 bases unmatched. Looked up from germline, CDR1 is MNHEY and CDR2 is SMNVEV (reference sequence). The CDR3 totals 16 residues. In DNA, the CDR3 is TGTGCCAGCAGTTCGTCCCAGGACAGGGCGTTGTATGGCTACACCTTC. The encoded protein is CASSSSQDRALYGYTF.

This clonotype was detected once. The rearrangement joins TRBV4-2 to TRBJ2-4; perhaps TRBD2 as D (5 bases). The DNA end lines up better with TRBJ2-7; the J call may be wrong. The CDR3 spans 15 residues. Germline CDR1 LGHNA, CDR2 YNFKEQ. The CDR3 bases are TGTGCCAGCAGCCAAGATCAGGTAGCGAGCTACGAGCAGTACTTC. Residues: CASSQDQVASYEQYF.

This clonotype was detected only once. The chain links TRBV27 to TRBJ2-1; 8 bases are a match to TRBD2. This CDR3 has 18 amino acids. CDR1 and CDR2 (germline): MNHEY, SMNVEV (reference sequence). The V gene end was trimmed by 0 bases and the J gene end by 10 bases; junction bases not matched to a gene: 17. The CDR3 DNA reads TGTGCCAGCAGTTTATCGCGTGGAAGGACTAGCAGCCTGGGCGAGCAGTTCTTC. This translates into CASSLSRGRTSSLGEQFF.